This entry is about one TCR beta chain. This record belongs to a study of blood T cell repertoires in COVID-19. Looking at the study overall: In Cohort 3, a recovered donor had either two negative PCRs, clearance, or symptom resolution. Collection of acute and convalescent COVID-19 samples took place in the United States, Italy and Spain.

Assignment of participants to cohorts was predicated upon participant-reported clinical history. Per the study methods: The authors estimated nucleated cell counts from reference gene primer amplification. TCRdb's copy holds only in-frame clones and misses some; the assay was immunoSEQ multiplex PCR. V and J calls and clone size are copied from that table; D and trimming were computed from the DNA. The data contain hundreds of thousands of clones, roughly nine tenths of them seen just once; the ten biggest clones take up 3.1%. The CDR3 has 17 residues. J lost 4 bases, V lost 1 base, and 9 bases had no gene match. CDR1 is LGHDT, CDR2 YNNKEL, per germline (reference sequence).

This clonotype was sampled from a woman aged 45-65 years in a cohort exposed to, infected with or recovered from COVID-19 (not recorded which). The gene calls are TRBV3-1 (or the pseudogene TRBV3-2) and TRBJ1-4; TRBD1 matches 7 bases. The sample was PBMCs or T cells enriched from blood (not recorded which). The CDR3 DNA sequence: TGTGCCAGCAGCCAAGGATTCGTCGGGGACAGTAATGAAAAACTGTTTTTT. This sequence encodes CASSQGFVGDSNEKLFF.